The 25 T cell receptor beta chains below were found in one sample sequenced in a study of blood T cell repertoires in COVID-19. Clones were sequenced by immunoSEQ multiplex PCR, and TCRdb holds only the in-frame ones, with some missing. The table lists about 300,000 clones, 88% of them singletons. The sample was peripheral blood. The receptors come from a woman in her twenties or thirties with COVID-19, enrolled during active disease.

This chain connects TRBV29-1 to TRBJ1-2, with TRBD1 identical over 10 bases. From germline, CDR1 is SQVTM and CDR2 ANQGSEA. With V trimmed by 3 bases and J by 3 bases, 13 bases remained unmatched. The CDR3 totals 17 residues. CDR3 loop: CSVDRGTGEEVDYGYTF. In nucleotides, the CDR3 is TGCAGCGTTGATCGCGGGACAGGGGAGGAAGTCGACTATGGCTACACCTTC.

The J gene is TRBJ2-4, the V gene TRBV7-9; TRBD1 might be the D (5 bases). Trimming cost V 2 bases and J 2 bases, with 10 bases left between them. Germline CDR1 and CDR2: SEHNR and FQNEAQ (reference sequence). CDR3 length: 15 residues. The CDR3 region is CASSLMVGPKNIQYF. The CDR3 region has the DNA TGTGCCAGCAGCTTAATGGTGGGGCCCAAAAACATTCAGTACTTC.

As DNA, the CDR3 is TGTGCCAGCAGTCACAGGGGGCGCGACTATGGCTACACCTTC. Translated, it gives CASSHRGRDYGYTF. The rearrangement uses TRBV2 and TRBJ1-2, with 9 bases lining up with TRBD1. The trim removed 5 bases at V and 3 bases at J, leaving 4 bases unmatched. CDR3 length: 14 amino acids. Germline CDR1 SNHLY, CDR2 FYNNEI.

The CDR3 DNA is TGTGCCAGCAGTTACTTAGGGACAGGGGAAGGCTACACCTTC. Its protein is CASSYLGTGEGYTF. The chain links TRBV6-5 to TRBJ1-2, with 10 bases matching TRBD1. Trimming took 1 base from V and 8 from J; bases not matched to a gene: 4. Germline CDR1 reads MNHEY; CDR2 reads SVGAGI. This CDR3 has 14 residues.

The CDR3 nucleotides are TGTGCCAGCAGCTTAGGGTCCAGGGGGCGTACTGAAGCTTTCTTT. Translation gives CASSLGSRGRTEAFF. V usage is TRBV7-6 and J usage is TRBJ1-1; 8 nucleotides match TRBD1. Unmatched junction bases numbered 6, after V lost 1 base and J lost 5 bases. Germline V lookup: CDR1 SGHVS, CDR2 FNYEAQ. This CDR3 comprises 15 residues.

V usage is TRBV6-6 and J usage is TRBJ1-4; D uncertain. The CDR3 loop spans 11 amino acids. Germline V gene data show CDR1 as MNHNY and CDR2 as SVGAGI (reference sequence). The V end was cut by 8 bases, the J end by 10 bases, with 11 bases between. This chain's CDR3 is CASLGGRKLFF. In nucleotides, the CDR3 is TGTGCCAGCCTTGGAGGGCGAAAACTGTTTTTT.

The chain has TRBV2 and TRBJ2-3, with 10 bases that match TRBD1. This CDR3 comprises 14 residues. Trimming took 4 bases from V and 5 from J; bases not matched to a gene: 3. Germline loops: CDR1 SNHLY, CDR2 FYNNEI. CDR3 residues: CASSGQGAQDTQYF. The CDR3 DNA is TGTGCCAGCAGTGGACAGGGGGCGCAAGATACGCAGTATTTT.

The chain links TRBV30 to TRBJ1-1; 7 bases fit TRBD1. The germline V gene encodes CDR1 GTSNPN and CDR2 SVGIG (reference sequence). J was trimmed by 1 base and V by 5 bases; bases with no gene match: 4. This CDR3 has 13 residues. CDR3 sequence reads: CAWGGQQNTEAFF. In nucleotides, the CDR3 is TGTGCCTGGGGGGGACAGCAGAACACTGAAGCTTTCTTT.

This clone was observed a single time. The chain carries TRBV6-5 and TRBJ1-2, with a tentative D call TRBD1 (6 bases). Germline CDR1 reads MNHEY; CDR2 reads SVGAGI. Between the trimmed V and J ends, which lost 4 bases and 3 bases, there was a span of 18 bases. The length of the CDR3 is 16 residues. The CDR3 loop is CASSLLGAGGYYGYTF. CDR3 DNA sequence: TGTGCCAGCAGTTTACTGGGGGCGGGCGGGTACTATGGCTACACCTTC.

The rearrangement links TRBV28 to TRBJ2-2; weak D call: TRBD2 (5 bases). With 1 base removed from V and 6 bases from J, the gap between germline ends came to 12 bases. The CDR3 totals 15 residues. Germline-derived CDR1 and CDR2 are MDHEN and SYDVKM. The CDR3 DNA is TGTGCCAGCAGTTTATCGGGGTACGCCTCCGGGGAGCTGTTTTTT. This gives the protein CASSLSGYASGELFF.

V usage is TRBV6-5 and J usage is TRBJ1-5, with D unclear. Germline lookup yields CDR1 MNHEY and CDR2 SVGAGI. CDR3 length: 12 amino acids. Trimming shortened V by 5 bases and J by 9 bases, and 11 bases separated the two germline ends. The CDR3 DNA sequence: TGTGCCAGCAGTACCCGTAGTCGGCCCCAGCATTTT. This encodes CASSTRSRPQHF.

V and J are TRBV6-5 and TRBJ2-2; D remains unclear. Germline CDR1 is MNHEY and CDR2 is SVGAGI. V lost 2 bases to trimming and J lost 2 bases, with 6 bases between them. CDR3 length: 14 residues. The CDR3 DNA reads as TGTGCCAGCAGTTACGGCTTTAACACCGGGGAGCTGTTTTTT. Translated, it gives CASSYGFNTGELFF.

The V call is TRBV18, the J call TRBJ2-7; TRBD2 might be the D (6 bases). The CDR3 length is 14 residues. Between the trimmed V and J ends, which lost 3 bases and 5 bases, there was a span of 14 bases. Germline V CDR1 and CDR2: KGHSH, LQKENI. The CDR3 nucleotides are TGTGCCAGCTCACCCATCGGAGGGAACAACGAGCAGTACGTC. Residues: CASSPIGGNNEQYV.

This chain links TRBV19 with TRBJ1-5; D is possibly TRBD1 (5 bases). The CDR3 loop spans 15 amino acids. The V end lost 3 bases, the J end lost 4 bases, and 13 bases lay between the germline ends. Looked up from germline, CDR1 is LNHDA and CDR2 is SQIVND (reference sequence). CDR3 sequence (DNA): TGTGCCAGTAGTATTTGGAGGGGTGTAAATCAGCCCCAGCATTTT. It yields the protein CASSIWRGVNQPQHF.

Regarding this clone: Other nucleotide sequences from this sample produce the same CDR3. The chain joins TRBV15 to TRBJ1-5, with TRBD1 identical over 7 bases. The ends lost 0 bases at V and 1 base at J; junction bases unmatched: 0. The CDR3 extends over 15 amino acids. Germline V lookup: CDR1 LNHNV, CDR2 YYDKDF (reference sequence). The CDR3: CATSRDRGSNQPQHF. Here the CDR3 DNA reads TGTGCCACCAGCAGAGACAGGGGGAGCAATCAGCCCCAGCATTTT.

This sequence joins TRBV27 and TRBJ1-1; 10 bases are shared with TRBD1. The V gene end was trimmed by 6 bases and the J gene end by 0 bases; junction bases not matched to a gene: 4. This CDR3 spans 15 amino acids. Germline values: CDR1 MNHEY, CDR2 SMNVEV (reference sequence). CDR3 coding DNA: TGTGCCAGCAGCCGGACAGGGGGTCTGAACACTGAAGCTTTCTTT. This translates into CASSRTGGLNTEAFF.

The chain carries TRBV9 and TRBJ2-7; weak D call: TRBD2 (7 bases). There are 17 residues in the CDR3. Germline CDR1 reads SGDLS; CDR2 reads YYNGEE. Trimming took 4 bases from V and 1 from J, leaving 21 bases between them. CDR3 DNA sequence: TGTGCCAGCAGCCCCCTCGCTGGGGGGGCGGCGTCCTACGAGCAGTACTTC. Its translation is CASSPLAGGAASYEQYF. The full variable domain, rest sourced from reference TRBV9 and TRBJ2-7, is DSGVTQTPKHLITATGQRVTLRCSPRSGDLSVYWYQQSLDQGLQFLIQYYNGEERAKGNILERFSAQQFPDLHSELNLSSLELGDSALYFCASSPLAGGAASYEQYFGPGTRLTVT.

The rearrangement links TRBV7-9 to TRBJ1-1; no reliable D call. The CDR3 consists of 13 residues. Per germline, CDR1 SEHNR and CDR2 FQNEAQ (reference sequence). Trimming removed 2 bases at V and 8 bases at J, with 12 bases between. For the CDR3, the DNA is TGTGCCAGCAGCTTACGAGGTTTTTCAGAAGCTTTCTTT. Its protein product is CASSLRGFSEAFF.

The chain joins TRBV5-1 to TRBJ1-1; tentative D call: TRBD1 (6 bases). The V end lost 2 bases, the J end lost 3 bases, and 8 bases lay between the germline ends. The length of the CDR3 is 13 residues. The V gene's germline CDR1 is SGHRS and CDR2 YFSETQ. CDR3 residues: CASSFNRDTEAFF. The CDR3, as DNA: TGCGCCAGCAGCTTCAACAGGGACACTGAAGCTTTCTTT.

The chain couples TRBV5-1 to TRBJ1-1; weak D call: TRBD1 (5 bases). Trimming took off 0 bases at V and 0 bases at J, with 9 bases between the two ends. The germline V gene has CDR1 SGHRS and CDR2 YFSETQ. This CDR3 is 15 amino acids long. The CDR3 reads CASSLGWGVNTEAFF. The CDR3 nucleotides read TGCGCCAGCAGCTTGGGATGGGGGGTGAACACTGAAGCTTTCTTT. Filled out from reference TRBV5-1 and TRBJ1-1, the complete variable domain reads KAGVTQTPRYLIKTRGQQVTLSCSPISGHRSVSWYQQTPGQGLQFLFEYFSETQRNKGNFPGRFSGRQFSNSRSEMNVSTLELGDSALYLCASSLGWGVNTEAFFGQGTRLTVV.

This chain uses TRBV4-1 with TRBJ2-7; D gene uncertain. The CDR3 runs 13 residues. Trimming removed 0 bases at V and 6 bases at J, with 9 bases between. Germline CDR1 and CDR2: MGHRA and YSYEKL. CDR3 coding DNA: TGCGCCAGCAGCCAAGAAATTAGTAGCGAGCAGTACTTC. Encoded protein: CASSQEISSEQYF.

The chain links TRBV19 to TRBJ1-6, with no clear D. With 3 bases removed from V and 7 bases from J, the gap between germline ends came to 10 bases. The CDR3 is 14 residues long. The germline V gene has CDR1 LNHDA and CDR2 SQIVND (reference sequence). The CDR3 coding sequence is TGTGCCAGTAGTATGTCTCTGAGCAATTCACCCCTCCACTTT. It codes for CASSMSLSNSPLHF.

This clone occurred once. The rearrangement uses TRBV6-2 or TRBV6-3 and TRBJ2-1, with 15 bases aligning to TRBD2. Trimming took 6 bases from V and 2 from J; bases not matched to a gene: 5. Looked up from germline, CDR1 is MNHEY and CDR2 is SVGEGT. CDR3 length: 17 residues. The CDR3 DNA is TGTGCCAGCAGCTCAAGGACTAGCGGGGGGGCCTACAATGAGCAGTTCTTC. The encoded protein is CASSSRTSGGAYNEQFF.

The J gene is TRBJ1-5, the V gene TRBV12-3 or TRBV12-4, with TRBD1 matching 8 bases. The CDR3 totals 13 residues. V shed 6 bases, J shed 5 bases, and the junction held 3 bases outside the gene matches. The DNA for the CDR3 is TGTGCCAGCAGAGGACAGGGACATCAGCCCCAGCATTTT. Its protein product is CASRGQGHQPQHF.

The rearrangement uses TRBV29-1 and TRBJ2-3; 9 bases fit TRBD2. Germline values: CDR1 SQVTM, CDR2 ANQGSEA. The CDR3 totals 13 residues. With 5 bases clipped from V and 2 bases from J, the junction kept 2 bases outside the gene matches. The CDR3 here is CSVLAGLTDTQYF. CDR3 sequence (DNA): TGCAGCGTTCTAGCGGGGCTCACAGATACGCAGTATTTT.